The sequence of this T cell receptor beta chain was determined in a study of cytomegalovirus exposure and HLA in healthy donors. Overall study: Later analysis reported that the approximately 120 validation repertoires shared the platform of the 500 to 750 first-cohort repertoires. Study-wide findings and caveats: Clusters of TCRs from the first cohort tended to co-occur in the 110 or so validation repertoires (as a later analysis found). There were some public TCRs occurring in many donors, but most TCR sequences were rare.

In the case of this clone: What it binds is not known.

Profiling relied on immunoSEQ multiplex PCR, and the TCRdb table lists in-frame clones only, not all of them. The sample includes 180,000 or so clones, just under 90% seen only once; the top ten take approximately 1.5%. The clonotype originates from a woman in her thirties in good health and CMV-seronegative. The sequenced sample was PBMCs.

In nucleotides, the CDR3 is TGTGCCAGCAGTGACTATGGACAGGGTAGATCGTTTACTGAAGCTTTCTTT. Protein product: CASSDYGQGRSFTEAFF. This chain connects TRBV6-4 to TRBJ1-1, with 8 bases that match TRBD1. V trimming: 1 base; J trimming: 5 bases; junction bases outside the gene matches: 12. The germline V gene has CDR1 MRHNA and CDR2 SNTAGT. This CDR3 comprises 17 residues.